This T cell receptor beta chain derives from a study of blood T cell repertoires in COVID-19. TCRdb's table, derived via immunoSEQ multiplex PCR, lists solely in-frame clones and lacks some. This sample has about 330,000 clones, with around 83% found just once. Germline lookup yields CDR1 SGHTA and CDR2 FQGNSA. This CDR3 comprises 13 residues. V was pared by 4 bases and J by 9 bases, with 6 bases of the junction left unmatched. The receptor was isolated from a woman in her fifties or sixties with acute or convalescent COVID-19. The chain employs TRBV7-2 and TRBJ2-1, with 7 bases matching TRBD1. The source material was peripheral blood. CDR3: CASSSDRVGEQFF. The CDR3 DNA reads as TGTGCCAGCAGCTCCGACAGGGTTGGTGAGCAGTTCTTC.